The TCR beta chain described here comes from a study of shared clonotypes between healthy human individuals. Study-level findings and limits: Sequencing depth was expected to influence donor clonotype sharing.

A word on this clone: The antigen is not known.

Replicate PCRs for sorted subsets used 200 ng DNA; this equaled some 30,000 T cell genomes. Repertoires were generated with immunoSEQ multiplex PCR, while TCRdb's copy carries only in-frame clones and drops some. The table lists about 380,000 clones, about 96% of them singletons. None of the donors, who were healthy HIV-negative adults, had recently had acute infections or vaccinations. The sample consisted of memory CD8+ T cells sorted from blood. Subset here: CD45RO+ cells pooled with CCR7-negative TemRA cells. This TCR was sampled from a man aged 25-40 years in good health.

CDR3 sequence (DNA): TGTGCCAGCAGTTCTAGCGGGAGCTCCTACGAGCAGTACTTC. This sequence encodes CASSSSGSSYEQYF. The chain employs TRBV28 and TRBJ2-7; TRBD2 matches 10 bases. Germline trimming cut 4 bases from V and 0 bases from J; bases unmatched to any gene: 0. The CDR3 is made up of 14 amino acids. Germline V lookup: CDR1 MDHEN, CDR2 SYDVKM.